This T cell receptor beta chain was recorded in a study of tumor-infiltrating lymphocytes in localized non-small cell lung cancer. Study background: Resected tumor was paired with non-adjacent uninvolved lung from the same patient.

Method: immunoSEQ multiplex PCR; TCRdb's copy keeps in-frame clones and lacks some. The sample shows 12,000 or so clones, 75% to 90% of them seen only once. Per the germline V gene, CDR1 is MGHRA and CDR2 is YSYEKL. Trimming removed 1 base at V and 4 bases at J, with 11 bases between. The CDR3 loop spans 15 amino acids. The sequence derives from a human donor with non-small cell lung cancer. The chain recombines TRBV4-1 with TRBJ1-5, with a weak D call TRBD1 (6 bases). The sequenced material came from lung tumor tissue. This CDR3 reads CASSQAGVRNQPQHF. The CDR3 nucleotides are TGCGCCAGCAGCCAAGCAGGGGTTCGAAATCAGCCCCAGCATTTT.